The TCR beta chain under discussion was sequenced for a study of T-cell reconstitution after alpha-beta-depleted transplantation in children. Library preparation (for TCRbeta) was performed with unique molecular identifiers. TCRdb recomputed calls from the PCR reads with MiXCR, one row per CDR3 protein. The repertoire has roughly 350,000 distinct CDR3 sequences, under 13% of them found once; the top ten carry approximately 2.3%. The CDR3 length is 14 residues. Trimming at V came to 6 bases and at J to 2 bases, leaving 6 bases not matched to a gene. The germline CDR1 and CDR2 sequences are SQVTM and ANQGSEA.

The sequences come from PBMCs from the stem cell graft donor, collected from the stem cell graft. The source is a human donor who donated a stem cell graft to a child with acute lymphoblastic leukemia. The genes are TRBV29-1 and TRBJ2-1; TRBD2 matches at 8 bases. The CDR3 region has the DNA TGCAGCGTCAGCGGGAGTACCCCCTACAATGAGCAGTTCTTC. Protein product: CSVSGSTPYNEQFF.